What follows are 32 T cell receptor beta chains derived from one specimen sequenced in a study of T cells in Graves' hyperthyroidism and ophthalmopathy. Amplified regions were TCR beta CDR3 sequences from RNA transcripts. Primed by the HTBI set, a first-round RT-PCR was run on the TCR CDR3. Using its own MiXCR run on the multiplex PCR reads, TCRdb lists one record per CDR3 protein. The data show about 570,000 distinct CDR3 sequences, with about 14% seen just once and 14% held by the top ten. Sequences were obtained from blood. The source is a woman between 40 and 55 years old with Graves' hyperthyroidism.

This clonotype occurred a few times. The rearrangement joins TRBV28 to TRBJ2-2; a possible D gene is TRBD2 (5 bases). The CDR3 is 14 amino acids. With 5 bases removed from V and 5 bases from J, the gap between germline ends came to 12 bases. Germline lookup yields CDR1 MDHEN and CDR2 SYDVKM. In DNA, the CDR3 is TGTGCCAGCAGTCCGGGGTTGAGTACCGGGGAGCTGTTTTTT. Translated: CASSPGLSTGELFF.

This clonotype came up many times. CDR3 coding DNA: TGTGCCAGCAGTGAAGGGAGAATCACCTACAATGAGCAGTTCTTC. It yields the protein CASSEGRITYNEQFF. This chain connects TRBV6-1 to TRBJ2-1; D not resolved. Trimming left V 1 base short and J 2 bases short, with 9 bases between. Germline CDR1 reads MNHNS; CDR2 reads SASEGT. CDR3 size: 15 residues.

This clonotype was counted many times. The chain uses TRBV12-3 or TRBV12-4 and TRBJ2-4, with 16 bases aligning to TRBD2. Trimming at V came to 6 bases and at J to 2 bases, leaving 7 bases not matched to a gene. This CDR3 spans 18 amino acids. DNA of the CDR3: TGTGCCAGCAGCCCGGGACTAGCGGGAGGGAATACCAAAAACATTCAGTACTTC. Translating gives CASSPGLAGGNTKNIQYF.

This clonotype was picked up many times. The rearrangement links TRBV27 to TRBJ2-7; 10 nucleotides line up with TRBD1. The CDR3 is made up of 14 amino acids. Trimming at V came to 5 bases and at J to 5 bases, leaving 6 bases not matched to a gene. Germline values: CDR1 MNHEY, CDR2 SMNVEV (reference sequence). The CDR3 sequence is CASSAGTGANEQYF. The CDR3 DNA is TGTGCCAGCAGTGCGGGGACAGGGGCCAACGAGCAGTACTTC.

Ten or more counts support this clonotype. The chain uses TRBV20-1 and TRBJ2-3; maybe TRBD2 (5 bases). Per germline, CDR1 DFQATT and CDR2 SNEGSKA (reference sequence). V was cut by 3 bases and J by 4 bases, with 11 bases left in between. This CDR3 spans 13 amino acids. CDR3 region: CSASEGNPDTQYF. DNA for the CDR3: TGCAGTGCTAGTGAGGGAAACCCAGATACGCAGTATTTT.

This clonotype was seen many times. This chain connects TRBV28 to TRBJ2-5; 8 nucleotides match TRBD2. This CDR3 is built from 13 residues. The ends lost 6 bases at V and 5 bases at J; junction bases unmatched: 5. Germline V CDR1 and CDR2: MDHEN, SYDVKM. The CDR3 region has the DNA TGTGCCAGCAGAGGGACTAGATTTGAGACCCAGTACTTC. Translation: CASRGTRFETQYF.

In regard to this clonotype: With a much larger clone just one base away, this may be a read error. The J gene is TRBJ1-1, the V gene TRBV15; TRBD1 matches at 7 bases. Germline V gene lookup returns CDR1 LNHNV and CDR2 YYDKDF (reference sequence). CDR3 length: 15 residues. Here the CDR3 reads CATSREQGKGAETFF. The CDR3, as DNA: TGTGCCACCAGCAGGGAACAGGGGAAGGGGGCTGAAACTTTCTTT.

This clonotype was found many times. The J gene is TRBJ2-6, the V gene TRBV6-2 or TRBV6-3, with D tentatively TRBD2 (6 bases). Trimming shortened V by 2 bases and J by 0 bases, and 8 bases separated the two germline ends. The germline V gene has CDR1 MNHEY and CDR2 SVGEGT. The CDR3 loop spans 16 amino acids. Written as DNA, the CDR3 is TGTGCCAGCAGTTACCCCGGGAGCTCTGGGGCCAACGTCCTGACTTTC. Its translation: CASSYPGSSGANVLTF.

There are many counts of this clonotype. The J gene is TRBJ2-3, the V gene TRBV3-1; no reliable D call. The V and J ends lost 1 base and 4 bases respectively, with 9 bases between them. The CDR3 loop spans 14 amino acids. Germline V gene lookup returns CDR1 LGHDT and CDR2 YNNKEL (reference sequence). The CDR3 loop reads CASSQVGTADTQYF. As DNA, the CDR3 is TGTGCCAGCAGCCAAGTGGGCACCGCAGATACGCAGTATTTT.

This clonotype was seen only a few times. The gene calls are TRBV24-1 and TRBJ2-3; weak D call: TRBD1 (6 bases). Trimming left V 5 bases short and J 6 bases short, with 26 bases between. The V gene's germline CDR1 is KGHDR and CDR2 SFDVKD. The CDR3 consists of 18 residues. Here the CDR3 DNA reads TGTGCCACCAGTGTTAATACCCTGGACAGTGTACCGACGGATACGCAGTATTTT. Translated: CATSVNTLDSVPTDTQYF.

This clonotype was picked up many times. This sequence joins TRBV2 and TRBJ2-1; 7 bases align to TRBD2. V trimming: 7 bases; J trimming: 9 bases; junction bases outside the gene matches: 12. The germline V gene encodes CDR1 SNHLY and CDR2 FYNNEI. CDR3 length: 14 amino acids. The CDR3 loop is CASTQGPSGPEQFF. As DNA, the CDR3 is TGTGCCAGCACCCAAGGGCCTAGCGGTCCTGAGCAGTTCTTC. The whole variable domain, remainder taken from reference TRBV2 and TRBJ2-1, is EPEVTQTPSHQVTQMGQEVILRCVPISNHLYFYWYRQILGQKVEFLVSFYNNEISEKSEIFDDQFSVERPDGSNFTLKIRSTKLEDSAMYFCASTQGPSGPEQFFGPGTRLTVL.

The chain combines TRBV4-1 with TRBJ2-7; possible D gene TRBD1, 6 bases. Looked up from germline, CDR1 is MGHRA and CDR2 is YSYEKL. CDR3 length: 15 amino acids. V was shortened by 2 bases and J by 2 bases, with 13 bases between the two germline ends. The CDR3 is CASSQTSGHTYEQYF. CDR3 bases: TGCGCCAGCAGCCAAACATCGGGACATACCTACGAGCAGTACTTC.

This clonotype has only a few counts. The genes are TRBV5-5 and TRBJ2-2, with 8 bases lining up with TRBD2. This CDR3 contains 16 residues. V gave up 4 bases and J gave up 3 bases; unmatched junction bases: 8. The V gene's germline CDR1 is SGHKS and CDR2 YYEKEE (reference sequence). This CDR3 is CASSVTGTRDTGELFF. The CDR3 DNA follows: TGTGCCAGCAGCGTGACCGGGACTAGGGACACCGGGGAGCTGTTTTTT.

The V and J genes are TRBV20-1 and TRBJ2-2, with 9 bases that match TRBD2. The CDR3 totals 14 residues. V lost 7 bases to trimming and J lost 7 bases; unmatched junction nucleotides: 10. CDR1 is DFQATT and CDR2 is SNEGSKA in the germline V gene (reference sequence). The CDR3 DNA reads as TGCAGTGTGCATGCGGGAGGGCCGGGCGGGGAGCTGTTTTTT. Amino acid sequence: CSVHAGGPGGELFF.

The sample holds many counts of this clonotype. This rearrangement joins TRBV7-3 to TRBJ1-1; no reliable D call. This CDR3 is built from 13 residues. Germline V lookup: CDR1 SGHTA, CDR2 FQGTGA. The V end lost 5 bases, the J end lost 9 bases, and 16 bases lay between the germline ends. CDR3 amino acids: CASSDRSIEKAFF. CDR3 DNA: TGTGCCAGCAGCGACCGATCCATCGAAAAAGCTTTCTTT.

This clonotype was detected a few times. The V gene is TRBV5-1, the J gene TRBJ2-3; 7 bases align to TRBD2. CDR1 and CDR2 from the germline V gene are SGHRS and YFSETQ. The CDR3 runs to 16 residues. The V segment lost 0 bases and the J segment 0 bases; nucleotides outside the gene matches: 4. CDR3 region: CASSLVFSGSTDTQYF. CDR3 nucleotide sequence: TGCGCCAGCAGCTTGGTATTTAGCGGGAGCACAGATACGCAGTATTTT.

The chain joins TRBV2 to TRBJ1-5; D gene ambiguous. Trimming cost V 2 bases and J 3 bases, with 5 bases left between them. Germline CDR1 reads SNHLY; CDR2 reads FYNNEI. The CDR3 is made up of 13 amino acids. CDR3 in amino acids: CASSERVNQPQHF. The CDR3 DNA is TGTGCCAGCAGTGAAAGGGTCAATCAGCCCCAGCATTTT.

The sample holds a few counts of this clonotype. The chain joins TRBV13 to TRBJ1-2; a weak D match, TRBD1 (5 bases). Germline loops: CDR1 PRHDT, CDR2 FYEKMQ (reference sequence). This CDR3 comprises 14 residues. V gave up 4 bases and J gave up 1 base, with 10 bases separating them. Here the CDR3 reads CASSSGRFNYGYTF. CDR3 bases: TGTGCCAGCAGCTCGGGACGTTTTAACTATGGCTACACCTTC.

This clonotype came up many times. The chain joins TRBV12-3 or TRBV12-4 to TRBJ2-1; 11 positions agree with TRBD2. This CDR3 contains 17 residues. With V trimmed by 5 bases and J by 6 bases, 12 bases remained unmatched. The CDR3 spells CASSPTQLAGVGNEQFF. CDR3 DNA: TGTGCCAGCAGTCCCACCCAACTAGCGGGAGTCGGCAATGAGCAGTTCTTC.

The chain links TRBV5-1 to TRBJ2-5, with D unclear. This CDR3 spans 14 amino acids. Trimming removed 0 bases at V and 2 bases at J, with 8 bases between. The germline gives CDR1 SGHRS, CDR2 YFSETQ. As DNA, the CDR3 is TGCGCCAGCAGCTTGGAGGTGGGGCAAGAGACCCAGTACTTC. Translated: CASSLEVGQETQYF.

Ten or more counts support this clonotype. The rearrangement links TRBV28 to TRBJ2-7; D might be TRBD1 or TRBD2, each matching 6 bases. This CDR3 has 15 residues. V dropped 5 bases and J dropped 2 bases, with 16 bases sitting between them. Germline V gives CDR1 MDHEN, CDR2 SYDVKM. CDR3 nucleotide sequence: TGTGCCAGCAGTCCTCCCCGGGGGCTGGCCTACGAGCAGTACTTC. Encoded protein: CASSPPRGLAYEQYF.

This clonotype was seen only a few times. The V gene is TRBV15, the J gene TRBJ2-2; TRBD1 aligns across 11 bases. From germline, CDR1 is LNHNV and CDR2 YYDKDF (reference sequence). Trimming cost V 0 bases and J 5 bases; bases outside gene matches: 5. The CDR3 has 17 residues. This CDR3 reads CATSRDEDRGPTGELFF. Here the CDR3 DNA reads TGTGCCACCAGCAGAGATGAGGACAGGGGGCCTACCGGGGAGCTGTTTTTT.

This clonotype was detected ten times or more. The V gene is TRBV6-1, the J gene TRBJ2-2; TRBD1 matches 7 bases. J lost 5 bases, V lost 5 bases, and 8 bases had no gene match. The germline V gene has CDR1 MNHNS and CDR2 SASEGT. The CDR3 length is 15 residues. The CDR3 nucleotides are TGTGCCAGCAGTTCACCGGGACAGAGGACCGGGGAGCTGTTTTTT. As protein: CASSSPGQRTGELFF.

This clonotype has at least ten counts. The CDR3 bases are TGCGCCAGCAGCTTGACAGACGGCAAAAACATTCAGTACTTC. Translating it yields CASSLTDGKNIQYF. The chain employs TRBV5-1 and TRBJ2-4; D is uncertain. From germline, CDR1 is SGHRS and CDR2 YFSETQ. V dropped 1 base and J dropped 3 bases, with 8 bases sitting between them. The CDR3 runs 14 residues.

This clonotype has only a few counts. The chain has TRBV7-2 and TRBJ2-3; TRBD2 matches at 9 bases. Losses at the gene ends were 2 bases for V and 5 bases for J; bases not matched to a gene: 8. The germline V gene has CDR1 SGHTA and CDR2 FQGNSA. The CDR3 totals 16 residues. CDR3 loop: CASSLFSGGLVDTQYF. CDR3 nucleotide sequence: TGTGCCAGCAGCTTATTTAGCGGGGGATTGGTAGATACGCAGTATTTT.

There are many counts of this clonotype. V and J are TRBV5-1 and TRBJ2-1; D is tentatively TRBD1 or TRBD2 (5 bases each). Germline V lookup: CDR1 SGHRS, CDR2 YFSETQ. Trimming removed 1 base from V and 10 bases from J, with 9 bases in between. This CDR3 region has 12 residues. CDR3 loop: CASSLNRDEQFF. The CDR3 bases are TGCGCCAGCAGCTTGAACCGGGACGAGCAGTTCTTC.

This clonotype was seen more than once but under ten times. The chain is built from TRBV28 and TRBJ2-5; D remains ambiguous. Germline CDR1 MDHEN, CDR2 SYDVKM. V lost 1 base and J lost 3, with 12 bases in between. The CDR3 sequence is 15 residues long. CDR3 DNA: TGTGCCAGCAGTTTATTTCTGCAGGATAAAGAGACCCAGTACTTC. Amino acid sequence: CASSLFLQDKETQYF.

This rearrangement joins TRBV12-3 or TRBV12-4 to TRBJ2-7, with a tentative D call TRBD2 (6 bases). Trimming took off 3 bases at V and 0 bases at J, with 12 bases between the two ends. The CDR3 runs 15 residues. CDR3 sequence: CASSFPGEGSYEQYF. The CDR3 DNA follows: TGTGCCAGCAGTTTTCCGGGGGAAGGCTCCTACGAGCAGTACTTC.

This clonotype was seen a handful of times. The chain uses TRBV27 and TRBJ1-1, with 12 bases lining up with TRBD1. V shed 5 bases and J 8 bases; nucleotides not matched to a gene: 6. This CDR3 is built from 14 residues. Germline CDR1 is MNHEY and CDR2 is SMNVEV (reference sequence). The CDR3 sequence is CASSPRDRGPEAFF. CDR3 nucleotide sequence: TGTGCCAGCAGTCCCCGGGACAGGGGGCCAGAAGCTTTCTTT.

The chain has TRBV7-8 and TRBJ2-7; 7 bases agree with TRBD1. Germline V gene lookup returns CDR1 SGHVS and CDR2 FQNEAQ. V shed 5 bases and J 0 bases; nucleotides not matched to a gene: 7. This CDR3 comprises 15 residues. CDR3 amino acids: CASSPRQGISYEQYF. In nucleotides, the CDR3 is TGTGCCAGCAGCCCCCGACAGGGAATCTCCTACGAGCAGTACTTC.

In its sample, this clonotype was seen many times. The rearrangement uses TRBV18 and TRBJ2-1, with 8 nucleotides matching TRBD2. Germline trimming cut 2 bases from V and 7 bases from J; bases unmatched to any gene: 7. The germline V gene has CDR1 KGHSH and CDR2 LQKENI. This CDR3 region has 15 residues. CDR3 residues: CASSPFAGTRNEQFF. As DNA, the CDR3 is TGTGCCAGCTCACCATTTGCCGGGACTAGAAATGAGCAGTTCTTC.

In this sample, this clonotype turned up many times. The chain couples TRBV6-1 to TRBJ1-1; possible D gene TRBD1, 5 bases. Germline V CDR1 and CDR2: MNHNS, SASEGT. V shed 7 bases and J shed 1 base, with 16 bases lying between them. This CDR3 contains 15 residues. This chain's CDR3 is CASTNRQTQNTEAFF. CDR3 bases: TGTGCCAGCACCAACCGACAGACCCAGAACACTGAAGCTTTCTTT.